This TCR beta chain was identified during a study of shared clonotypes between healthy human individuals. Study results and limitations: Clonotypes shared by all four donors outscored non-shared clonotypes in generation probability.

Per the authors' pipeline: As immunoSEQ supplied junction-only sequences (without quality scores), filtering differed. The table came from immunoSEQ multiplex PCR; TCRdb's copy has only in-frame clones and leaves some out. The V and J calls and clone size were taken over from that table, and D and trimming were inferred from the DNA. Found here are 2 million to 2.5 million clones, around 92% of them singletons; the top ten hold approximately 0.41%. The germline V gene has CDR1 MNHEY and CDR2 SMNVEV (reference sequence). This CDR3 contains 17 residues. V trimming: 2 bases; J trimming: 2 bases; junction bases outside the gene matches: 7. Comments on this clone: The target antigen is unknown.

The chain couples TRBV27 to TRBJ2-4; 9 nucleotides align to TRBD1. The receptor comes from a man between 18 and 35 years old in good health. Some clones in this sample may be carry-over from other donors' samples. Source material: naive CD4+ T cells from PBMCs. Specified subset: CD45RA+ positively selected. The CDR3 coding sequence is TGTGCCAGCAGTTTAAGGGGACAGGGTGGGTCCAAAAACATTCAGTACTTC. Its protein product is CASSLRGQGGSKNIQYF.